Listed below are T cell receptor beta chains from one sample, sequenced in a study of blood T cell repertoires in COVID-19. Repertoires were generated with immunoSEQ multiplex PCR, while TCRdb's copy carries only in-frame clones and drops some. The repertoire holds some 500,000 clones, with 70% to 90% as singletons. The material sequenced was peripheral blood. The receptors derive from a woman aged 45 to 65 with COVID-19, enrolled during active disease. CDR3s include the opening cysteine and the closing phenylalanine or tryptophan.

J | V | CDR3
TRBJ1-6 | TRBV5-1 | CASSPRQGPKFSPLHF
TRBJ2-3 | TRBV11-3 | CASSSARTPNTDTQYF
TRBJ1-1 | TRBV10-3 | CAISPQGQNTEAFF
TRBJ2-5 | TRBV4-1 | CASSQSLAQGTQYF
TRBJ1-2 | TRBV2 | CASSTGGPYGYTF
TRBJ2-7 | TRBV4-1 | CASSQSLAGGRNYEQYF
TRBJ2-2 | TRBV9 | CASSVVDGELFF
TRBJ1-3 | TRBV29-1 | CSVGGEVGNTIYF
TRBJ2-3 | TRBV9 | CASSVAWGGEQTDTQYF
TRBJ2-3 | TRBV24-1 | CATSDSSGGDTQYF